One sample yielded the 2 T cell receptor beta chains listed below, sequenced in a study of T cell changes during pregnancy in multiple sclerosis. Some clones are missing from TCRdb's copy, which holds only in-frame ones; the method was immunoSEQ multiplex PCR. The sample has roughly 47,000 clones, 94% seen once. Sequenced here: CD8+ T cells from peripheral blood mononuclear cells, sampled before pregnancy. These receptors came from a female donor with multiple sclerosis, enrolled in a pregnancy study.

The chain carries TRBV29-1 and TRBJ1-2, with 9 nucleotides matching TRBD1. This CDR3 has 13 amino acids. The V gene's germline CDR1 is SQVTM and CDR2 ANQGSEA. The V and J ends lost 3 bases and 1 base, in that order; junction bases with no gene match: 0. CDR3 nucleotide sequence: TGCAGCGTTGAGGGACAGGGTAACTATGGCTACACCTTC. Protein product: CSVEGQGNYGYTF.

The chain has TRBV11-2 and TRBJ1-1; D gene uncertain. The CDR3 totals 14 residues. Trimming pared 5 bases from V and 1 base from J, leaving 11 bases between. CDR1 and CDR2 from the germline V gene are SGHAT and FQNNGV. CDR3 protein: CASSLLTSNTEAFF. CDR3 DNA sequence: TGTGCCAGCAGCCTCCTTACTTCGAACACTGAAGCTTTCTTT.